This T cell receptor (beta chain) was sequenced during a study of OX40 agonist ivuxolimab in advanced cancers. Study in general: Of the patients, three showed partial responses, one with hepatocellular carcinoma and two with cutaneous melanoma.

This table comes from immunoSEQ multiplex PCR, and its TCRdb copy is limited to in-frame clones, with some not included. The sample lists 75,000 or so clones, about four fifths occurring once. The sample here was CD4+ or CD8+ T cells sorted from blood, taken in a trial of the OX40 agonist ivuxolimab. The source of this sequence is an adult with an advanced solid tumor such as melanoma, head and neck, liver or kidney cancer.

CDR3 coding DNA: TGCGCCAGCAGCAATAGTGGGGGCACCCAAGAGACCCAGTACTTC. Encoded protein: CASSNSGGTQETQYF. The genes are TRBV5-1 and TRBJ2-5; D might be TRBD1 (6 bases). Germline V gene lookup returns CDR1 SGHRS and CDR2 YFSETQ. Trimming cost V 4 bases and J 1 base, with 14 bases left between them. This CDR3 has 15 residues.